This entry lists 4 T cell receptor beta chains sequenced from one sample in a study of blood T cell repertoires in COVID-19. TCRdb's copy holds only in-frame clones and misses some; the assay was immunoSEQ multiplex PCR. The repertoire consists of some 370,000 clones, with around 87% occurring once and the leading ten covering approximately 6.2%. Sequencing was performed on peripheral blood. These receptors were collected from a man aged 18 to 29 with active or convalescent COVID-19.

This chain links TRBV9 with TRBJ1-1; no clear D gene. The length of the CDR3 is 14 residues. Germline-derived CDR1 and CDR2 are SGDLS and YYNGEE. V was pared by 0 bases and J by 1 base, with 7 bases between. Here the CDR3 DNA reads TGTGCCAGCAGCGTAGAGGCAGGGAACACTGAAGCTTTCTTT. This codes for CASSVEAGNTEAFF.

This clone was counted a single time. The genes are TRBV5-1 and TRBJ1-3; a possible D gene is TRBD1 (5 bases). Trimming shortened V by 4 bases and J by 0 bases, and 14 bases separated the two germline ends. Germline V lookup: CDR1 SGHRS, CDR2 YFSETQ. The CDR3 is 16 amino acids. Here the CDR3 DNA reads TGCGCCAGCAGCCCAGACTCGACAGTCTCTGGAAACACCATATATTTT. Protein product: CASSPDSTVSGNTIYF.

J is TRBJ2-7 and V is TRBV7-8; perhaps D is TRBD1 or TRBD2 (7 bases each). CDR1 is SGHVS, CDR2 FQNEAQ, per germline. The CDR3 is 12 amino acids. V lost 5 bases, J lost 4 bases, and 9 bases lay in between. CDR3 loop: CASSQGGYEQYF. The CDR3 DNA sequence: TGTGCCAGCAGCCAGGGGGGGTACGAGCAGTACTTC.

The sample holds one count of this clone. This rearrangement joins TRBV29-1 to TRBJ1-1; 8 nucleotides agree with TRBD1. The V and J ends lost 3 bases and 1 base, in that order; junction bases with no gene match: 10. This CDR3 contains 16 residues. Germline V lookup: CDR1 SQVTM, CDR2 ANQGSEA. The CDR3 spells CSVDHGQGGANTEAFF. The CDR3 DNA is TGCAGCGTTGACCACGGACAGGGAGGAGCGAACACTGAAGCTTTCTTT.